These 21 T cell receptor beta chains were all obtained from the same sample, sequenced in a study of a mutant IDH1 vaccine in newly diagnosed glioma. No antigen is known for these receptors. Libraries were prepared by immunoSEQ multiplex PCR; TCRdb keeps only in-frame clonotypes and omits some of them. This table holds under 60,000 clones, 70% to 85% found once. The time point: week 47, end of study. The content of each vaccine dose was 300 ug of mutant IDH1 20-mer peptide, and topical imiquimod accompanied it. The material was PBMCs, obtained from a glioma patient whose treatment included an IDH1 peptide vaccine. These receptor sequences come from a woman aged 35 to 49 with glioma. Some clones in this sample may be carry-over from other donors' samples.

CDR3 in amino acids: CASSPQGTGVATEAFF. The CDR3, as DNA: TGTGCCAGCTCACCACAGGGGACAGGGGTGGCGACTGAAGCTTTCTTT. The J gene is TRBJ1-1, the V gene TRBV18, with TRBD1 identical over 10 bases. The germline gives CDR1 KGHSH, CDR2 LQKENI. The trim removed 1 base at V and 5 bases at J, leaving 7 bases unmatched. This CDR3 has 16 amino acids.

This chain uses TRBV7-3 with TRBJ2-2; 7 bases align to TRBD1. Unmatched junction bases numbered 3, after V lost 2 bases and J lost 6 bases. The CDR3 totals 14 residues. Germline V lookup: CDR1 SGHTA, CDR2 FQGTGA. The CDR3 reads CASSLVTGPGELFF. CDR3 sequence (DNA): TGTGCCAGCAGCTTAGTGACAGGGCCCGGGGAGCTGTTTTTT.

The genes are TRBV30 and TRBJ2-3, with 10 nucleotides matching TRBD2. The CDR3 has 15 residues. After removal of 5 bases from V and 1 base from J, the junction contained 6 bases not matched to a gene. The germline V gene encodes CDR1 GTSNPN and CDR2 SVGIG (reference sequence). This CDR3 reads CAWVGGLAGTDTQYF. As DNA, the CDR3 is TGTGCCTGGGTTGGCGGACTAGCGGGCACAGATACGCAGTATTTT.

The genes are TRBV5-1 and TRBJ1-2, with no clear D. Germline CDR1 and CDR2: SGHRS and YFSETQ. Deletions cut 0 bases from V and 2 bases from J, with 11 bases between. The CDR3 has 15 amino acids. CDR3: CASSLGETSNYGYTF. The CDR3 DNA reads as TGCGCCAGCAGCTTGGGCGAGACATCGAACTATGGCTACACCTTC. The variable domain in full, with the rest retrieved from reference TRBV5-1 and TRBJ1-2, is KAGVTQTPRYLIKTRGQQVTLSCSPISGHRSVSWYQQTPGQGLQFLFEYFSETQRNKGNFPGRFSGRQFSNSRSEMNVSTLELGDSALYLCASSLGETSNYGYTFGSGTRLTVV.

This clone was detected only a few times. The chain links TRBV29-1 to TRBJ1-1; D is possibly TRBD1 (5 bases). CDR1 and CDR2 from the germline V gene are SQVTM and ANQGSEA. The length of the CDR3 is 13 residues. Trimming pared 0 bases from V and 5 bases from J, leaving 10 bases between. The CDR3 loop is CSVEDTPGTEAFF. CDR3 coding DNA: TGCAGCGTTGAAGATACCCCAGGGACTGAAGCTTTCTTT.

V and J are TRBV7-2 and TRBJ1-2; D uncertain. Trimming took off 5 bases at V and 0 bases at J, with 13 bases between the two ends. Germline V gene data show CDR1 as SGHTA and CDR2 as FQGNSA. The CDR3 is 15 amino acids. CDR3 in DNA: TGTGCCAGCAGCCCCGACTGGGCATCTAACTATGGCTACACCTTC. This codes for CASSPDWASNYGYTF.

The chain is built from TRBV9 and TRBJ1-6; 7 bases fit TRBD1. The V and J ends lost 3 bases and 9 bases, in that order; junction bases with no gene match: 9. Per germline, CDR1 SGDLS and CDR2 YYNGEE. The CDR3 is 15 residues long. The CDR3 region is CASSARDSRGSPLHF. The DNA of the CDR3 is TGTGCCAGCAGCGCCCGGGACAGCAGGGGTTCACCCCTCCACTTT.

This clone has just a few counts. The V and J genes are TRBV19 and TRBJ1-1; D call uncertain. The CDR3 runs to 13 residues. Per the germline V gene, CDR1 is LNHDA and CDR2 is SQIVND (reference sequence). The V gene lost 7 bases and the J gene lost 1 base, with 10 bases spanning the gap. The CDR3 region has the DNA TGTGCCAGTAACGCACTGAGGAACACTGAAGCTTTCTTT. It translates to CASNALRNTEAFF.

The chain has TRBV30 and TRBJ2-1; 9 bases map to TRBD2. Germline V gene data show CDR1 as GTSNPN and CDR2 as SVGIG (reference sequence). The V segment lost 7 bases and the J segment 7 bases; nucleotides outside the gene matches: 11. This CDR3 has 14 residues. CDR3 in DNA: TGTGCCTTCCGGGGGCGGGGGGGCCAGAATGAGCAGTTCTTC. Its protein product is CAFRGRGGQNEQFF.

The chain joins TRBV7-8 to TRBJ2-5; tentatively, D is TRBD2 (5 bases). This CDR3 is 14 amino acids long. V lost 3 bases and J 3 bases, leaving 11 bases between the germline ends. Germline V CDR1 and CDR2: SGHVS, FQNEAQ. The CDR3 sequence is CASSFPGVKETQYF. The CDR3 region has the DNA TGTGCCAGCAGCTTTCCCGGGGTTAAAGAGACCCAGTACTTC.

The chain employs TRBV2 and TRBJ2-5, with TRBD2 identical over 8 bases. The germline gives CDR1 SNHLY, CDR2 FYNNEI. J lost 3 bases, V lost 4 bases, and 1 base had no gene match. The length of the CDR3 is 13 residues. The CDR3 DNA reads TGTGCCAGCAGTGGGGGACTAGAAGAGACCCAGTACTTC. This sequence encodes CASSGGLEETQYF.

The J gene is TRBJ1-4, the V gene TRBV6-1; 7 bases map to TRBD1. Trimming removed 6 bases from V and 4 bases from J; junction bases left unmatched: 8. Germline-derived CDR1 and CDR2 are MNHNS and SASEGT. The CDR3 loop spans 15 amino acids. DNA of the CDR3: TGTGCCAGCAGGGGCCTGACAGGGAATAATGAAAAACTGTTTTTT. Protein product: CASRGLTGNNEKLFF.

The chain couples TRBV4-3 to TRBJ1-1; tentatively, D is TRBD1 (6 bases). Germline CDR1 is LGHNA and CDR2 is YSLEER. The CDR3 length is 16 residues. Trimming took 0 bases from V and 1 from J, leaving 12 bases between them. CDR3 coding DNA: TGCGCCAGCAGCCAAGACTATCGGACAGCGAACACTGAAGCTTTCTTT. Translating it yields CASSQDYRTANTEAFF.

The J gene is TRBJ1-3, the V gene TRBV6-5; D call uncertain. Germline V gene data show CDR1 as MNHEY and CDR2 as SVGAGI. V was cut by 8 bases and J by 4 bases, with 18 bases left in between. The CDR3 has 15 amino acids. The CDR3 here is CASCLDGPKGNTIYF. The CDR3 DNA is TGTGCCAGCTGTCTCGATGGTCCGAAGGGAAACACCATATATTTT.

The chain links TRBV15 to TRBJ2-2; 12 bases line up with TRBD1. J lost 8 bases, V lost 1 base, and 2 bases had no gene match. Germline loops: CDR1 LNHNV, CDR2 YYDKDF (reference sequence). The CDR3 covers 15 residues. The CDR3 spells CATSRGGQGAGELFF. DNA of the CDR3: TGTGCCACCAGCAGAGGGGGACAGGGGGCTGGGGAGCTGTTTTTT.

The gene calls are TRBV5-1 and TRBJ2-3, with D hard to call. CDR1 is SGHRS and CDR2 is YFSETQ in the germline V gene. The CDR3 loop spans 15 amino acids. The V end was cut by 0 bases, the J end by 5 bases, with 13 bases between. In DNA, the CDR3 is TGCGCCAGCAGCTTGGAGGGCAGGCCCGGAGATACGCAGTATTTT. Its protein is CASSLEGRPGDTQYF.

This chain uses TRBV7-2 with TRBJ1-2; D possibly corresponds to TRBD1 (5 bases). In germline, CDR1 is SGHTA, CDR2 FQGNSA. The CDR3 consists of 15 residues. Trimming took 1 base from V and 4 from J, leaving 13 bases between them. CDR3 DNA: TGTGCCAGCAGCTTAGATAATCAGGGCAGCTATGGCTACACCTTC. This sequence encodes CASSLDNQGSYGYTF.

This clone appeared a single time. The chain combines TRBV7-6 with TRBJ2-7, with TRBD2 matching over 7 bases. In germline, CDR1 is SGHVS, CDR2 FNYEAQ. The CDR3 extends over 16 amino acids. The V gene end was trimmed by 1 base and the J gene end by 6 bases; junction bases not matched to a gene: 12. CDR3 coding DNA: TGTGCCAGCAGCTTAGGACCAAAGCGGGGTCTAGGCGAGCAGTACTTC. Its protein is CASSLGPKRGLGEQYF.

The chain joins TRBV14 to TRBJ2-1; the match to TRBD1 covers 9 bases. The V segment lost 2 bases and the J segment 6 bases; nucleotides outside the gene matches: 5. There are 15 residues in the CDR3. Looked up from germline, CDR1 is SGHDN and CDR2 is FVKESK. The CDR3 nucleotides read TGTGCCAGCAGCCAATACAGGGGGCCGGGCAATGAGCAGTTCTTC. Amino acids: CASSQYRGPGNEQFF.

This clone was counted only a few times. The sample has other DNA sequences that encode this CDR3 too. This rearrangement joins TRBV29-1 to TRBJ1-1, with D tentatively TRBD1 (5 bases). Germline V gene sequence: CDR1 SQVTM, CDR2 ANQGSEA. The CDR3 loop spans 13 amino acids. Trimming cost V 7 bases and J 0 bases, with 12 bases left between them. The CDR3 spells CSGTRGLNTEAFF. CDR3 DNA sequence: TGCAGCGGCACCCGGGGGTTGAACACTGAAGCTTTCTTT.

The rearrangement links TRBV5-5 to TRBJ2-3; 7 nucleotides align to TRBD2. Germline CDR1 reads SGHKS; CDR2 reads YYEKEE (reference sequence). The J segment lost 1 base and the V segment lost 1 base, leaving 3 bases of the junction unmatched. The CDR3 contains 15 residues. The CDR3 DNA is TGTGCCAGCAGCTTGTCGGGGGGTGGCACAGATACGCAGTATTTT. Its translation: CASSLSGGGTDTQYF.